One and the same sample provided the 15 T cell receptor beta chains below, sequenced in a study of shared clonotypes between healthy human individuals. The data were produced by immunoSEQ multiplex PCR, yet TCRdb's version contains in-frame clones alone and is incomplete. The table records some 2,500,000 clones, about 90% of them present only once. The sequencing sample was made of naive CD4+ T cells from PBMCs. Indicated subset: CD45RA+ positively selected. These receptors were collected from a man between 18 and 35 years old in good health. Some clones in this sample may be carry-over from other donors' samples.

This clone was picked up one time. The gene calls are TRBV5-4 and TRBJ1-3; TRBD1 aligns across 7 bases. The CDR3 has 18 residues. Trimming took 1 base from V and 3 from J; bases not matched to a gene: 13. Germline V gene data show CDR1 as SGHNT and CDR2 as YYREEE (reference sequence). CDR3 nucleotides: TGTGCCAGCAGCTTGTACCCCACGACAGGGAGTAGTGGAAACACCATATATTTT. Translating it yields CASSLYPTTGSSGNTIYF.

V gene TRBV5-1 combines with J gene TRBJ1-2; no clear D. This CDR3 region has 13 residues. CDR1 SGHRS and CDR2 YFSETQ come from the germline V gene. Trimming pared 7 bases from V and 7 bases from J, leaving 17 bases between. The CDR3 DNA reads TGCGCCAGCGACCACGGGGAGGGATCTGGCTACACCTTC. Translated, it gives CASDHGEGSGYTF. Variable domain in full (rest from reference TRBV5-1 and TRBJ1-2): KAGVTQTPRYLIKTRGQQVTLSCSPISGHRSVSWYQQTPGQGLQFLFEYFSETQRNKGNFPGRFSGRQFSNSRSEMNVSTLELGDSALYLCASDHGEGSGYTFGSGTRLTVV.

J is TRBJ1-2 and V is TRBV28, with D possibly TRBD1 on 6 matching bases. Germline CDR1 MDHEN, CDR2 SYDVKM. CDR3 length: 14 amino acids. V was trimmed by 5 bases and J by 8 bases, leaving 18 bases between them. The CDR3 protein is CASSDIGGAGGYTF. The CDR3 coding sequence is TGTGCCAGCAGTGATATAGGGGGGGCTGGAGGCTACACCTTC.

This sequence joins TRBV29-1 and TRBJ2-3, with D uncertain. Trimming pared 3 bases from V and 0 bases from J, leaving 7 bases between. The CDR3 totals 13 residues. Germline V CDR1 and CDR2: SQVTM, ANQGSEA. The CDR3 region is CSVDVRSTDTQYF. Here the CDR3 DNA reads TGCAGCGTTGATGTTCGGAGCACAGATACGCAGTATTTT.

This clone has a single count. This chain joins TRBV9 and TRBJ2-5, with TRBD2 identical over 15 bases. This CDR3 comprises 14 residues. With 3 bases clipped from V and 12 bases from J, the junction kept 6 bases outside the gene matches. Germline CDR1 and CDR2: SGDLS and YYNGEE. Written as DNA, the CDR3 is TGTGCCAGCAGCGCCGGACTAGCGGGGGGGTCGGAGTACTTC. This sequence encodes CASSAGLAGGSEYF.

This chain links TRBV6-1 with TRBJ2-1; 7 bases agree with TRBD2. Germline V gene lookup returns CDR1 MNHNS and CDR2 SASEGT. The trim removed 6 bases at V and 2 bases at J, leaving 4 bases unmatched. The CDR3 runs to 14 residues. The CDR3 DNA is TGTGCCAGCAGCACCGGGACTACCTACAATGAGCAGTTCTTC. Translation gives CASSTGTTYNEQFF.

This clone was recorded only once. The chain joins TRBV10-2 to TRBJ1-5, with TRBD1 matching 8 bases. Trimming took 6 bases from V and 0 from J; bases not matched to a gene: 13. Germline CDR1 reads WSHSY; CDR2 reads SAAADI. This CDR3 comprises 18 residues. The CDR3 DNA reads TGCGCCAGCAGCGGACAGGGACAATTACTATATAGCAATCAGCCCCAGCATTTT. This encodes CASSGQGQLLYSNQPQHF.

The chain combines TRBV18 with TRBJ1-5, with 7 nucleotides matching TRBD1. Germline trimming cut 4 bases from V and 3 bases from J; bases unmatched to any gene: 9. Germline loops: CDR1 KGHSH, CDR2 LQKENI. The CDR3 is 16 amino acids. The CDR3 here is CASSLSGTASNQPQHF. CDR3 sequence (DNA): TGTGCCAGCTCACTGTCCGGGACAGCCTCCAATCAGCCCCAGCATTTT. The full variable domain, completed using reference TRBV18 and TRBJ1-5, is NAGVMQNPRHLVRRRGQEARLRCSPMKGHSHVYWYRQLPEEGLKFMVYLQKENIIDESGMPKERFSAEFPKEGPSILRIQQVVRGDSAAYFCASSLSGTASNQPQHFGDGTRLSIL.

The chain combines TRBV6-1 with TRBJ1-4, with D maybe TRBD1 (5 bases). Trimming removed 0 bases from V and 5 bases from J, with 13 bases in between. There are 16 residues in the CDR3. The germline V gene has CDR1 MNHNS and CDR2 SASEGT. CDR3 sequence reads: CASSEALGATNEKLFF. CDR3 coding DNA: TGTGCCAGCAGTGAAGCGCTCGGGGCGACAAATGAAAAACTGTTTTTT.

This clone is a singleton in its sample. This chain joins TRBV11-3 and TRBJ1-3; D is ambiguous. Per the germline V gene, CDR1 is SGHNT and CDR2 is YENEEA. Trimming took 4 bases from V and 4 from J, leaving 14 bases between them. The CDR3 length is 15 residues. CDR3 nucleotide sequence: TGTGCCAGCAGCTACAGCGGATATCCGGGAAACACCATATATTTT. Translating it yields CASSYSGYPGNTIYF.

This clone was recorded a few times. The chain is built from TRBV19 and TRBJ1-2; D remains unclear. V was cut by 5 bases and J by 4 bases, with 14 bases left in between. The CDR3 contains 14 residues. Germline V CDR1 and CDR2: LNHDA, SQIVND (reference sequence). This CDR3 reads CASSPLLRGYGYTF. DNA for the CDR3: TGTGCCAGTAGTCCCCTCCTCCGCGGCTATGGCTACACCTTC.

The rearrangement links TRBV2 to TRBJ2-1, with D possibly being TRBD2 (5 bases). Trimming took off 7 bases at V and 15 bases at J, with 22 bases between the two ends. This CDR3 region has 13 residues. Germline assignment: CDR1 SNHLY and CDR2 FYNNEI. The CDR3 DNA sequence: TGTGCCAGCATCCCATGGACTTCTCTCGGCGGGTTCTTC. Amino acids: CASIPWTSLGGFF.

A few counts support this clone. The V call is TRBV19, the J call TRBJ2-1, with 9 bases fitting TRBD1. V gave up 1 base and J gave up 4 bases; unmatched junction bases: 2. The V gene's germline CDR1 is LNHDA and CDR2 SQIVND (reference sequence). The CDR3 runs to 15 residues. The CDR3 loop is CASSIAGTGYNEQFF. The CDR3, as DNA: TGTGCCAGTAGTATAGCCGGGACAGGGTACAATGAGCAGTTCTTC.

This rearrangement joins TRBV6-1 to TRBJ1-5; TRBD1 aligns across 9 bases. Germline loops: CDR1 MNHNS, CDR2 SASEGT. The CDR3 spans 15 residues. The V and J ends lost 4 bases and 5 bases, in that order; junction bases with no gene match: 6. CDR3 sequence reads: CASSGRDRAHQPQHF. DNA of the CDR3: TGTGCCAGCAGTGGTCGGGACAGGGCGCATCAGCCCCAGCATTTT.

This chain uses TRBV5-1 with TRBJ2-1, with TRBD2 matching over 9 bases. The germline gives CDR1 SGHRS, CDR2 YFSETQ. J gave up 4 bases and V 3 bases, and 11 bases lay outside the gene matches. The CDR3 has 17 amino acids. The CDR3 is CASSSTPQAGGYNEQFF. DNA of the CDR3: TGCGCCAGCAGCTCGACACCACAAGCGGGAGGTTACAATGAGCAGTTCTTC.